This is a list of T cell receptor beta chains from one sample in a study of blood T cell repertoires in COVID-19. Using immunoSEQ multiplex PCR, the repertoire was profiled, and TCRdb retains in-frame clones only, with some absent. The table has over 120,000 clones, around 72% seen once. Input material: peripheral blood. The source is a woman aged 60-75 years with acute or convalescent COVID-19. The CDR3 runs from the conserved cysteine through the conserved F or W. A D gene is named only where the DNA matches it firmly. Clone size is given for some rows only: seen once, a few or many times, or a class if the clone is expanded.

v_gene: TRBV6-5; j_gene: TRBJ2-1; abundance: NA; d_gene: NA; CDR3aa: CASSYFPGAEQFF; CDR3nt: TGTGCCAGCAGTTACTTCCCCGGTGCCGAGCAGTTCTTC
v_gene: TRBV15; j_gene: TRBJ1-1; abundance: NA; d_gene: NA; CDR3aa: CATSREGDMNTEAFF; CDR3nt: TGTGCCACCAGCAGAGAAGGGGACATGAACACTGAAGCTTTCTTT
v_gene: TRBV7-6; j_gene: TRBJ2-3; abundance: NA; d_gene: NA; CDR3aa: CASSTQGTDTQYF; CDR3nt: TGTGCCAGCAGCACACAGGGCACAGATACGCAGTATTTT
v_gene: TRBV3-1/TRBV3-2; j_gene: TRBJ2-7; abundance: NA; d_gene: NA; CDR3aa: CASSQGAYEQYF; CDR3nt: TGTGCCAGCAGCCAAGGAGCCTACGAGCAGTACTTC
v_gene: TRBV6-6; j_gene: TRBJ2-7; abundance: NA; d_gene: TRBD2; CDR3aa: CASSAGLAGNFLTFTYEQYF; CDR3nt: TGTGCCAGCAGCGCCGGACTAGCGGGAAACTTCCTAACTTTCACCTACGAGCAGTACTTC
v_gene: TRBV5-1; j_gene: TRBJ2-1; abundance: NA; d_gene: TRBD2; CDR3aa: CASSLEPSGVPSYNEQFF; CDR3nt: TGCGCCAGCAGCTTGGAGCCTAGCGGGGTCCCCTCCTACAATGAGCAGTTCTTC
v_gene: TRBV10-3; j_gene: TRBJ2-2; abundance: few; d_gene: TRBD2; CDR3aa: CATLAAGIHTGELFF; CDR3nt: TGTGCCACGCTGGCAGCGGGGATACACACCGGGGAGCTGTTTTTT
v_gene: TRBV5-6; j_gene: TRBJ2-7; abundance: once; d_gene: TRBD2; CDR3aa: CASSSRGSGISYEQYF; CDR3nt: TGTGCCAGCAGCTCTAGGGGTAGCGGGATCTCCTACGAGCAGTACTTC
v_gene: TRBV5-4; j_gene: TRBJ1-1; abundance: once; d_gene: NA; CDR3aa: CASSPQGIGAEAFF; CDR3nt: TGTGCCAGCAGCCCGCAGGGGATCGGCGCTGAAGCTTTCTTT
v_gene: TRBV12-3/TRBV12-4; j_gene: TRBJ1-5; abundance: NA; d_gene: NA; CDR3aa: CASSFSGNQPQHF; CDR3nt: TGTGCCAGCAGTTTCTCAGGGAATCAGCCCCAGCATTTT
v_gene: TRBV28; j_gene: TRBJ2-5; abundance: NA; d_gene: TRBD2; CDR3aa: CASSLRGGETQYF; CDR3nt: TGTGCCAGCAGTTTACGCGGGGGAGAGACCCAGTACTTC
v_gene: TRBV12-5; j_gene: TRBJ1-3; abundance: NA; d_gene: NA; CDR3aa: CASGLRGTGNTIYF; CDR3nt: TGTGCTAGTGGTTTAAGAGGGACTGGAAACACCATATATTTT
v_gene: TRBV12-5; j_gene: TRBJ2-3; abundance: NA; d_gene: TRBD2; CDR3aa: CASGLVGTSGRRNTQYF; CDR3nt: TGTGCTAGTGGTTTGGTTGGGACTAGCGGGAGGCGGAATACGCAGTATTTT
v_gene: TRBV29-1; j_gene: TRBJ2-7; abundance: NA; d_gene: TRBD1; CDR3aa: CSVRQGAGEQYF; CDR3nt: TGCAGCGTGAGACAGGGGGCCGGCGAGCAGTACTTC
v_gene: TRBV5-1; j_gene: TRBJ2-3; abundance: NA; d_gene: TRBD2; CDR3aa: CASSPRLAGVRTDTQYF; CDR3nt: TGCGCCAGCAGCCCCCGACTAGCGGGAGTTCGCACAGATACGCAGTATTTT
v_gene: TRBV19; j_gene: TRBJ1-1; abundance: few; d_gene: NA; CDR3aa: CASSVQGQGLEAFF; CDR3nt: TGTGCCAGTAGCGTACAGGGTCAAGGGCTTGAAGCTTTCTTT
v_gene: TRBV28; j_gene: TRBJ2-7; abundance: NA; d_gene: NA; CDR3aa: CASRSVWEQYF; CDR3nt: TGTGCCAGCAGGTCGGTGTGGGAGCAGTACTTC
v_gene: TRBV9; j_gene: TRBJ2-2; abundance: NA; d_gene: NA; CDR3aa: CASSVVSGSTGELFF; CDR3nt: TGTGCCAGCAGCGTAGTGTCTGGGAGCACCGGGGAGCTGTTTTTT
v_gene: TRBV30; j_gene: TRBJ1-2; abundance: once; d_gene: NA; CDR3aa: CAWSVTVNYGYTF; CDR3nt: TGTGCCTGGAGTGTAACAGTTAACTATGGCTACACCTTC
v_gene: TRBV7-8; j_gene: TRBJ2-7; abundance: NA; d_gene: NA; CDR3aa: CASSLASGVGRTLGDEQYF; CDR3nt: TGTGCCAGCAGCTTAGCCTCGGGGGTCGGGAGAACCCTGGGCGACGAGCAGTACTTC
v_gene: TRBV9; j_gene: TRBJ2-7; abundance: NA; d_gene: NA; CDR3aa: CASSHGGHFSYEQYF; CDR3nt: TGTGCCAGCAGCCACGGGGGTCACTTCTCCTACGAGCAGTACTTC
v_gene: TRBV28; j_gene: TRBJ2-7; abundance: NA; d_gene: NA; CDR3aa: CASQEAAVYYEQYF; CDR3nt: TGTGCCAGCCAAGAGGCTGCGGTATATTACGAGCAGTACTTC
v_gene: TRBV24-1; j_gene: TRBJ2-3; abundance: few; d_gene: TRBD1; CDR3aa: CATSERTGHTDTQYF; CDR3nt: TGTGCCACCAGTGAGCGGACAGGGCACACAGATACGCAGTATTTT
v_gene: TRBV5-1; j_gene: TRBJ2-2; abundance: NA; d_gene: TRBD2; CDR3aa: CASSLGPAGGPAGELFF; CDR3nt: TGCGCCAGCAGCTTGGGCCCAGCGGGAGGGCCCGCCGGGGAGCTGTTTTTT
v_gene: TRBV11-2; j_gene: TRBJ1-2; abundance: NA; d_gene: NA; CDR3aa: CASSSARGGAQGYTF; CDR3nt: TGTGCCAGCAGCTCCGCCCGGGGGGGCGCCCAGGGCTACACCTTC
v_gene: TRBV10-3; j_gene: TRBJ2-1; abundance: NA; d_gene: NA; CDR3aa: CAISEMGAGGSNEQFF; CDR3nt: TGTGCCATCAGTGAAATGGGAGCCGGGGGATCTAATGAGCAGTTCTTC
v_gene: TRBV7-8; j_gene: TRBJ1-1; abundance: NA; d_gene: TRBD1; CDR3aa: CASSLVQGAEAFF; CDR3nt: TGTGCCAGCAGCTTAGTACAGGGGGCTGAAGCTTTCTTT
v_gene: TRBV27; j_gene: TRBJ1-3; abundance: NA; d_gene: NA; CDR3aa: CASSLKAGADTIYF; CDR3nt: TGTGCCAGCAGTTTAAAGGCAGGGGCGGACACCATATATTTT
v_gene: TRBV11-2; j_gene: TRBJ1-4; abundance: NA; d_gene: NA; CDR3aa: CASTTFRYHNEKLFF; CDR3nt: TGTGCCAGCACCACGTTCAGATACCATAATGAAAAACTGTTTTTT
v_gene: TRBV28; j_gene: TRBJ2-7; abundance: NA; d_gene: NA; CDR3aa: CASSFQGFFYEQYF; CDR3nt: TGTGCCAGCAGTTTCCAGGGCTTCTTCTACGAGCAGTACTTC
v_gene: TRBV28; j_gene: TRBJ1-5; abundance: NA; d_gene: TRBD1; CDR3aa: CASQGASNQPQHF; CDR3nt: TGTGCCAGCCAGGGGGCGAGCAATCAGCCCCAGCATTTT
v_gene: TRBV12-2; j_gene: TRBJ2-5; abundance: NA; d_gene: NA; CDR3aa: CASRSELGTGGLETQYF; CDR3nt: TGTGCAAGTCGCTCCGAACTCGGGACAGGGGGACTGGAGACCCAGTACTTC
v_gene: TRBV5-1; j_gene: TRBJ2-7; abundance: NA; d_gene: TRBD1; CDR3aa: CASSLALRQGPNEQYF; CDR3nt: TGCGCCAGCAGCTTGGCGTTAAGACAGGGCCCCAACGAGCAGTACTTC
v_gene: TRBV14; j_gene: TRBJ2-1; abundance: few; d_gene: TRBD2; CDR3aa: CASSLPRTSGYYNEQFF; CDR3nt: TGTGCCAGCAGCCTCCCCAGGACTAGCGGGTATTACAATGAGCAGTTCTTC
v_gene: TRBV4-2; j_gene: TRBJ2-5; abundance: NA; d_gene: TRBD2; CDR3aa: CASAPGLAGETQYF; CDR3nt: TGTGCCAGCGCACCGGGACTAGCGGGAGAGACCCAGTACTTC
v_gene: TRBV6-1; j_gene: TRBJ2-7; abundance: NA; d_gene: NA; CDR3aa: CASSEAFNYEQYF; CDR3nt: TGTGCCAGCAGTGAAGCCTTTAACTACGAGCAGTACTTC
v_gene: TRBV27; j_gene: TRBJ2-7; abundance: NA; d_gene: NA; CDR3aa: CASKVRGSYEQYF; CDR3nt: TGTGCCAGCAAAGTACGGGGTTCCTACGAGCAGTACTTC
v_gene: TRBV29-1; j_gene: TRBJ2-3; abundance: NA; d_gene: NA; CDR3aa: CSVMLTSTDTQYF; CDR3nt: TGCAGCGTTATGCTGACTAGCACAGATACGCAGTATTTT
v_gene: TRBV3-1/TRBV3-2; j_gene: TRBJ2-3; abundance: NA; d_gene: NA; CDR3aa: CASSLRVTDTQYF; CDR3nt: TGTGCCAGCAGCCTTAGAGTTACAGATACGCAGTATTTT
v_gene: TRBV27; j_gene: TRBJ2-1; abundance: NA; d_gene: TRBD2; CDR3aa: CASSLLAGRDEQFF; CDR3nt: TGTGCCAGCAGTTTGCTAGCGGGACGGGATGAGCAGTTCTTC
v_gene: TRBV12-3/TRBV12-4; j_gene: TRBJ2-1; abundance: NA; d_gene: NA; CDR3aa: CASSLAQNEQFF; CDR3nt: TGTGCCAGCAGTTTGGCCCAGAATGAGCAGTTCTTC
v_gene: TRBV11-3; j_gene: TRBJ2-7; abundance: NA; d_gene: NA; CDR3aa: CASSLGGSSGSYEQYF; CDR3nt: TGTGCCAGCAGCTTAGGAGGTTCGTCGGGCTCCTACGAGCAGTACTTC
v_gene: TRBV4-1; j_gene: TRBJ2-7; abundance: NA; d_gene: TRBD1; CDR3aa: CASSDRDREDEQYF; CDR3nt: TGCGCCAGCAGCGACCGGGACAGAGAGGACGAGCAGTACTTC
v_gene: TRBV6-1; j_gene: TRBJ1-2; abundance: once; d_gene: NA; CDR3aa: CASSESGFYGYTF; CDR3nt: TGTGCCAGCAGTGAAAGCGGCTTCTATGGCTACACCTTC
v_gene: TRBV28; j_gene: TRBJ2-5; abundance: once; d_gene: TRBD2; CDR3aa: CASSPGTSGISSQYF; CDR3nt: TGTGCCAGCAGCCCCGGGACTAGCGGGATTAGCAGCCAGTACTTC
v_gene: TRBV5-1; j_gene: TRBJ2-7; abundance: NA; d_gene: TRBD2; CDR3aa: CASSQSGRGHYEQYF; CDR3nt: TGCGCCAGCAGCCAGAGCGGGAGGGGGCACTACGAGCAGTACTTC
v_gene: TRBV7-3; j_gene: TRBJ2-3; abundance: NA; d_gene: TRBD2; CDR3aa: CASSLFSGSWDTQYF; CDR3nt: TGTGCCAGCAGCTTATTCAGCGGGAGTTGGGATACGCAGTATTTT
v_gene: TRBV30; j_gene: TRBJ2-2; abundance: few; d_gene: TRBD2; CDR3aa: CAWGGEGWYTGELFF; CDR3nt: TGTGCCTGGGGGGGGGAGGGATGGTACACCGGGGAGCTGTTTTTT